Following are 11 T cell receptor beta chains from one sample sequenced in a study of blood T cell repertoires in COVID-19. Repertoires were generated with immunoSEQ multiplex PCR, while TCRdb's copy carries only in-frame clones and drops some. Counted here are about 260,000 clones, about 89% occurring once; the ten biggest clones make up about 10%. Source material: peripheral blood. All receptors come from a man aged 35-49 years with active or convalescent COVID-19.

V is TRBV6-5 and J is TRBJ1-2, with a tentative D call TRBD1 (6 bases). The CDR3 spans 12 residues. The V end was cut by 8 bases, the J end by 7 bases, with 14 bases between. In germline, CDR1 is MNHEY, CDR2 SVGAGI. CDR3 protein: CASGQPGGGYTF. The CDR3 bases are TGTGCCAGCGGACAGCCGGGAGGTGGCTACACCTTC.

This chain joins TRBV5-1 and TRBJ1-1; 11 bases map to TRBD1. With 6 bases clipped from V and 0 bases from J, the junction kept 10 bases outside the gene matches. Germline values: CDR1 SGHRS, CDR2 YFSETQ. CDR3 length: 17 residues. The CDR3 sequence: CASTPVGTGGLNTEAFF. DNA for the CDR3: TGCGCCAGCACCCCAGTGGGGACAGGGGGATTGAACACTGAAGCTTTCTTT.

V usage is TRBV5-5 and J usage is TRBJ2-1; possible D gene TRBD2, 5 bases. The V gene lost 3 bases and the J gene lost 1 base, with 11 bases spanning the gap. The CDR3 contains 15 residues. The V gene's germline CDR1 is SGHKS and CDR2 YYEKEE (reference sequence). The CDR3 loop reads CASSSVPGSYNEQFF. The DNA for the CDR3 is TGTGCCAGCAGCTCCGTCCCGGGATCCTACAATGAGCAGTTCTTC.

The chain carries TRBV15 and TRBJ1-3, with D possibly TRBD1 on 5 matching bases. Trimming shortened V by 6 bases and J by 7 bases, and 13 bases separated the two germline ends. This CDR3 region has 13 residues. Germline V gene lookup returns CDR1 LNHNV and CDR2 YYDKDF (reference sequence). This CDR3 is CATRDPPGNTIYF. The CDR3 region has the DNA TGTGCCACCAGGGACCCACCAGGGAACACCATATATTTT.

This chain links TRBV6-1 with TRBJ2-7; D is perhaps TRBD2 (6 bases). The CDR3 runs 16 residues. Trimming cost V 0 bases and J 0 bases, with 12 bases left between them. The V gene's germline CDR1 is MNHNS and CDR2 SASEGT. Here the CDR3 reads CASSEAWGLSSYEQYF. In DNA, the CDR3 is TGTGCCAGCAGTGAAGCATGGGGACTGAGCTCCTACGAGCAGTACTTC.

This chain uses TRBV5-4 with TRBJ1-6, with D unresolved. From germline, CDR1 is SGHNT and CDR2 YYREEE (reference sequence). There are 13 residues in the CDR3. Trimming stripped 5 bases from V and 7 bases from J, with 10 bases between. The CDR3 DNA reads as TGTGCCAGCAGTCAGAAGGAGAATTCACCCCTCCACTTT. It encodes CASSQKENSPLHF.

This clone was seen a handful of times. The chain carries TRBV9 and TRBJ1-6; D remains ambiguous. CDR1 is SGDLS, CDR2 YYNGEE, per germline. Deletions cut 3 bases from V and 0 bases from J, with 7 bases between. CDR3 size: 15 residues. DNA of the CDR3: TGTGCCAGCAGCGCCCTAGGCTCCTATAATTCACCCCTCCACTTT. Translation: CASSALGSYNSPLHF.

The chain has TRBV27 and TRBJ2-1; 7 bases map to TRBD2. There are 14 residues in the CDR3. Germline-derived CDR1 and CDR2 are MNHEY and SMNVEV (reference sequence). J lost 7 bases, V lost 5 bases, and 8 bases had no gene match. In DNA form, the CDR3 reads TGTGCCAGCAGTACCGGCGCGGGAGTTAATGAGCAGTTCTTC. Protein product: CASSTGAGVNEQFF.

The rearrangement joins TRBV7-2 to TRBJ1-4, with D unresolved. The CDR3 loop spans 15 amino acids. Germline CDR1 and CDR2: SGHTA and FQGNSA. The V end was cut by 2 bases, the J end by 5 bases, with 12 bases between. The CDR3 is CASSLWGAQNEKLFF. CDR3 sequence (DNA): TGTGCCAGCAGCTTATGGGGAGCTCAGAATGAAAAACTGTTTTTT.

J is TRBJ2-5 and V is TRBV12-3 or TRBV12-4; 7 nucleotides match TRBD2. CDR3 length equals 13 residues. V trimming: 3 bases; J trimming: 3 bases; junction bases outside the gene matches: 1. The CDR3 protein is CASSFSGEETQYF. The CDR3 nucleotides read TGTGCCAGCAGTTTCAGCGGGGAAGAGACCCAGTACTTC.

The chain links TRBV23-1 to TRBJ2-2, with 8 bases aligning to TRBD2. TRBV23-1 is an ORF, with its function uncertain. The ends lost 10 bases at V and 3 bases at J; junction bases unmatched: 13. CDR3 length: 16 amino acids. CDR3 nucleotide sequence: TGCGCCACGAATTCCCGGGAGGGCCATTACACCGGGGAGCTGTTTTTT. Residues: CATNSREGHYTGELFF.